This T cell receptor beta chain was recorded in a study of cytotoxic CD8 clonotypes in ibrutinib-treated CLL. Study background: Patients: some 11 relapsed/refractory, fewer than 16 treatment-naive, around 17 IGHV unmutated.

Whole-study findings and limits: Elevated clonality accompanied ibrutinib response, with a return toward baseline values at progression. Treatment left the uncommon public clonotypes either contracted or stable in frequency.

Approximately 1.9 micrograms of genomic DNA, which was extracted from cryopreserved PBMCs, served as the material used for the TCR beta libraries. Method: immunoSEQ multiplex PCR; TCRdb's copy keeps in-frame clones and lacks some. Of 130,000 or so clones listed, approximately 81% are singletons. Points on this clone: Its antigen is still unknown.

This TCR derives from a human donor with chronic lymphocytic leukemia. This specimen was PBMCs, taken after 24 months of ibrutinib treatment.

The CDR3 DNA sequence: TGTGCCAGCAGCTTATTAAGGAGCCCGAGGGCCAATGAGCAGTTCTTC. Translation gives CASSLLRSPRANEQFF. The chain combines TRBV11-2 with TRBJ2-1; weak D call: TRBD2 (5 bases). Germline assignment: CDR1 SGHAT and CDR2 FQNNGV. This CDR3 spans 16 amino acids. The V end lost 2 bases, the J end lost 6 bases, and 17 bases lay between the germline ends. Filled out from reference TRBV11-2 and TRBJ2-1, the complete variable domain reads EAGVAQSPRYKIIEKRQSVAFWCNPISGHATLYWYQQILGQGPKLLIQFQNNGVVDDSQLPKDRFSAERLKGVDSTLKIQPAKLEDSAVYLCASSLLRSPRANEQFFGPGTRLTVL.